This entry is about one TCR beta chain. Clones were sequenced by immunoSEQ multiplex PCR, and TCRdb holds only the in-frame ones, with some missing. The repertoire holds roughly 330,000 clones, with 70% to 90% as singletons. V lost 2 bases and J 6 bases, leaving 4 bases between the germline ends. Germline V gene data show CDR1 as MNHEY and CDR2 as SVGAGI. CDR3 length equals 12 residues. The sample originates from a study of blood T cell repertoires in COVID-19. Study background: From T cells, B-cell-depleted T cells, or PBMCs came the material, which was cDNA or gDNA.

The receptor's source is a woman aged 30 to 39 who had recovered from COVID-19. The chain carries TRBV6-5 and TRBJ1-4; D gene uncertain. Sequencing was performed on PBMCs or T cells enriched from blood (not recorded which). The CDR3 bases are TGTGCCAGCAGTTACGAGGATGAAAAACTGTTTTTT. It codes for CASSYEDEKLFF.